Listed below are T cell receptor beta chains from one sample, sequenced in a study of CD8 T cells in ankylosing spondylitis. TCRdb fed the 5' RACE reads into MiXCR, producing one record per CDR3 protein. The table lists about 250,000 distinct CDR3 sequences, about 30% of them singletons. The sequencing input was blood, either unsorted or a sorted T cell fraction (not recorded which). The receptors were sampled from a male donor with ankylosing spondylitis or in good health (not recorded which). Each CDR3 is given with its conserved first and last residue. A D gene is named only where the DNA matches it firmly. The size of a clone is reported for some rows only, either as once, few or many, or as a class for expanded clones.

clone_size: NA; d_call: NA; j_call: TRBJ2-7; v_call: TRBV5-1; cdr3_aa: CASSLGVRQAYIGYEQYF; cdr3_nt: TGCGCCAGCAGCTTGGGGGTGCGGCAGGCTTACATTGGCTACGAGCAGTACTTC
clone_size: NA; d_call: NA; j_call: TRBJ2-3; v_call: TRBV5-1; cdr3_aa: CASRDSPTDTQYF; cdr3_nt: TGCGCCAGCCGGGACTCCCCGACAGATACGCAGTATTTT
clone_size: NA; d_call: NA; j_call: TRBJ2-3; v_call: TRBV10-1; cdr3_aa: CASSDALRRDTQYF; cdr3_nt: TGCGCCAGCAGTGATGCGTTACGGAGGGATACGCAGTATTTT
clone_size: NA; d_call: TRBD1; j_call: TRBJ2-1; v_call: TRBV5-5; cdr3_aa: CASSLGDRGLGNEQFF; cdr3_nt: TGTGCCAGCAGCTTGGGGGACAGGGGGCTAGGTAATGAGCAGTTCTTC
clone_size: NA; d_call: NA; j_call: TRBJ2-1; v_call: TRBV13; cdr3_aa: CASSRTGRGGEQFF; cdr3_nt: TGTGCCAGCAGCAGGACGGGAAGGGGGGGTGAGCAGTTCTTC
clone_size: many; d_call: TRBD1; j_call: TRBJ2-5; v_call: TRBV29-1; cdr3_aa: CSVRTGRGETQYF; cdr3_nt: TGCAGCGTCCGGACAGGCCGCGGGGAGACCCAGTACTTC
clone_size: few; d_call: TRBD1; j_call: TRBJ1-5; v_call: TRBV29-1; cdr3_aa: CSVLTGDNQPQHF; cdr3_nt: TGCAGCGTTCTAACAGGGGACAATCAGCCCCAGCATTTT
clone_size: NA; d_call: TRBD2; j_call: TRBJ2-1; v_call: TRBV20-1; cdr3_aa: CSARSGTSSGGEQFF; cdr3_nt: TGCAGTGCTAGATCCGGGACTAGCTCCGGTGGTGAGCAGTTCTTC
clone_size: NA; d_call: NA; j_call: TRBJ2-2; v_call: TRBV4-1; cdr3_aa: CASSQVGVANTGELFF; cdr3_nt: TGCGCCAGCAGCCAAGTGGGGGTTGCGAACACCGGGGAGCTGTTTTTT
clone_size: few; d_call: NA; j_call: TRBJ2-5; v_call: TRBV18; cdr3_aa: CASATTRQETQYF; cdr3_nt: TGTGCCAGCGCGACGACGCGACAAGAGACCCAGTACTTC
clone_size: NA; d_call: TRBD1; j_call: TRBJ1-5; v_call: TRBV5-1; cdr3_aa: CASSIGTGGANQPQHF; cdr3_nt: TGCGCCAGCAGCATCGGGACAGGGGGTGCCAATCAGCCCCAGCATTTT
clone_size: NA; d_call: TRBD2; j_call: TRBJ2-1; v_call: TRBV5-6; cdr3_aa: CASSLYSGTSFGEQFF; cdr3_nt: TGTGCCAGCAGCTTGTATTCCGGGACTAGTTTTGGTGAGCAGTTCTTC
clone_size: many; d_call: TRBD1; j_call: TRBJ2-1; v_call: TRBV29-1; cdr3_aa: CSVEDRVRRGEQFF; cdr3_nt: TGCAGCGTTGAGGACAGGGTACGGCGAGGTGAGCAGTTCTTC
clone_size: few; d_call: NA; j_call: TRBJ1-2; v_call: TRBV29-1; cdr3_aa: CSATPGYGPGYTF; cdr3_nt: TGCAGCGCCACCCCGGGCTACGGACCCGGCTACACCTTC
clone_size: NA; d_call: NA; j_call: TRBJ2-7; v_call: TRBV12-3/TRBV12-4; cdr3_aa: CASSLRNEQYF; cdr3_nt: TGTGCCAGCAGTCTTCGGAACGAGCAGTACTTC
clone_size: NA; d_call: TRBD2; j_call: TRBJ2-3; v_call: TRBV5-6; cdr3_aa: CASSSFLGLPTDTQYF; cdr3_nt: TGTGCCAGCAGCTCATTCTTGGGACTACCTACAGATACGCAGTATTTT
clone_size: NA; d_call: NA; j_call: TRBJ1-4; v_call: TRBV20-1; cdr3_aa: CSVGWNEKLFF; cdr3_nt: TGCAGTGTCGGCTGGAATGAAAAACTGTTTTTT